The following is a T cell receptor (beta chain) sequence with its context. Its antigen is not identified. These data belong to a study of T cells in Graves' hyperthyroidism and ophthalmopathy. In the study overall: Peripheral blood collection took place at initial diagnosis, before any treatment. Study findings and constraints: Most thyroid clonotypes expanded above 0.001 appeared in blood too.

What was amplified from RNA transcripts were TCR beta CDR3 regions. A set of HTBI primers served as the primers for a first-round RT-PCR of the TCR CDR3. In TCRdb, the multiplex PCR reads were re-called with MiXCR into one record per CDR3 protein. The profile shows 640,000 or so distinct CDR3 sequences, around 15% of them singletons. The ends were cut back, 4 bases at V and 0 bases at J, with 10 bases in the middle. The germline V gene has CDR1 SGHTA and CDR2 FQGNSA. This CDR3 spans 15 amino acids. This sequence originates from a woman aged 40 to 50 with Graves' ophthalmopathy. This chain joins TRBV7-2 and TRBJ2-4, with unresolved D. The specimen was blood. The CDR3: CASSSETAAKNIQYF. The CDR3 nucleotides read TGTGCCAGCAGCTCAGAAACAGCAGCCAAAAACATTCAGTACTTC.